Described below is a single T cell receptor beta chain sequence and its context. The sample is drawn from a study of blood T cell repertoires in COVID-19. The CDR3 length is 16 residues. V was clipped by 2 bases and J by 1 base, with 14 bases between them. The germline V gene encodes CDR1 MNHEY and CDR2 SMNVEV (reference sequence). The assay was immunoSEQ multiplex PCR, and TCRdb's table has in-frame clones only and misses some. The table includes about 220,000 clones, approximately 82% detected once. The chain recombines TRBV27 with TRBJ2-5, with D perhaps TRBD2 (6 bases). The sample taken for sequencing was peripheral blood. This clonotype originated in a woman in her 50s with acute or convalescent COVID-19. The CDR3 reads CASSLGVAGPQETQYF. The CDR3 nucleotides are TGTGCCAGCAGTTTAGGCGTTGCGGGACCCCAAGAGACCCAGTACTTC.